This T cell receptor beta chain was recorded in a study of blood T cell repertoires in COVID-19. Trimming removed 6 bases from V and 1 base from J, with 13 bases in between. Germline V gene data show CDR1 as MNHEY and CDR2 as SMNVEV (reference sequence). The CDR3 sequence is 15 residues long. Comment on this clone: Distinct nucleotide sequences in the sample also encode this CDR3.

Authors' processing steps: Estimated nucleated cell counts came from reference gene primer amplification. The repertoire was sequenced with immunoSEQ multiplex PCR; TCRdb's copy has only in-frame clones and lacks some. V, J and clone size are those of that table, while D and trimming were read from the DNA. This sample yields approximately 310,000 clones, of which 89% are seen a single time; approximately 5.5% belongs to the top ten. Everyone who took part was roughly 18 to 89 years old, and they came from 24 US areas. Two negative PCRs, clearance, or symptom resolution were required of recovered Cohort 3 donors.

This clonotype was sampled from a man aged 55 to 70 who had recovered from COVID-19. The source material was PBMCs or T cells enriched from blood (not recorded which). The chain uses TRBV27 and TRBJ1-5, with D possibly TRBD1 on 6 matching bases. The CDR3 here is CASRPTGLSNQPQHF. CDR3 DNA: TGTGCCAGCAGACCTACAGGGCTGAGCAATCAGCCCCAGCATTTT.